This TCR beta chain was obtained from a study of T cell changes during pregnancy in multiple sclerosis. Trimming at V came to 3 bases and at J to 6 bases, leaving 4 bases not matched to a gene. The germline gives CDR1 KGHSH, CDR2 LQKENI. The CDR3 covers 13 residues. Produced via immunoSEQ multiplex PCR; TCRdb's table is partial and in-frame only. The table lists approximately 46,000 clones, around 91% of them singletons. This chain links TRBV18 with TRBJ1-1, with 7 bases fitting TRBD1. This clonotype was sampled from a female donor in good health, enrolled as a control in a pregnancy study. This sample comprised peripheral blood, obtained after pregnancy. The DNA of the CDR3 is TGTGCCAGCTCACCCGGCCAGGGGGCTGAAGCTTTCTTT. Its protein is CASSPGQGAEAFF.